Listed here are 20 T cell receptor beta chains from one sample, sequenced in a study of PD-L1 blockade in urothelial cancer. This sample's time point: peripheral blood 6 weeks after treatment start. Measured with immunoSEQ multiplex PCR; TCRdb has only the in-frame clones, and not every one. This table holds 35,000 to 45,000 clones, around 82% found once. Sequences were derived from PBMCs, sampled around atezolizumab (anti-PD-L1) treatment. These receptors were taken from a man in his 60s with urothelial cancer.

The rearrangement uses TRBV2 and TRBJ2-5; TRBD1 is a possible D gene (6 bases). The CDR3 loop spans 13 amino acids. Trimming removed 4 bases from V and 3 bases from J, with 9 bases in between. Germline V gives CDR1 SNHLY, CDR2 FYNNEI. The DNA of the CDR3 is TGTGCCAGCAGTGTAAGGACAGAAGAGACCCAGTACTTC. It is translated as CASSVRTEETQYF.

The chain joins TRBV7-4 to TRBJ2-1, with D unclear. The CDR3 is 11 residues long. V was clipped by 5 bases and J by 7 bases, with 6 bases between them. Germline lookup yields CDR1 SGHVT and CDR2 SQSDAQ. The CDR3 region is CASSPSNEQFF. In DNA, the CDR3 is TGTGCCAGCAGCCCCTCGAATGAGCAGTTCTTC.

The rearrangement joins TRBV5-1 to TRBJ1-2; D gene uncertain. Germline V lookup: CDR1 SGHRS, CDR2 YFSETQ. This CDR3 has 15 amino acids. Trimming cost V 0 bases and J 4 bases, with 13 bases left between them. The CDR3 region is CASSLDPPGGYGYTF. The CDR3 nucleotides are TGCGCCAGCAGCTTGGACCCCCCGGGTGGCTATGGCTACACCTTC.

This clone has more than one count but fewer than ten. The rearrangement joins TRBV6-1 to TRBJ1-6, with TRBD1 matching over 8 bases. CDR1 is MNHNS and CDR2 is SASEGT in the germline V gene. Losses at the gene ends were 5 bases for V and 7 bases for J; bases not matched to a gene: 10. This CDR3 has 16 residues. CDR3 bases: TGTGCCAGCAGTAAAGTGTGGGGACAGGTGAATTCACCCCTCCACTTT. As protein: CASSKVWGQVNSPLHF.

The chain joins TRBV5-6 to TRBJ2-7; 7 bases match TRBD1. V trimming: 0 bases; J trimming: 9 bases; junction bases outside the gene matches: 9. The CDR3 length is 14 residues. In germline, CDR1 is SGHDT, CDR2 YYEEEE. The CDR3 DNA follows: TGTGCCAGCAGCTTGGGGGACAGACAGAGGGGGCAGTACTTC. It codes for CASSLGDRQRGQYF.

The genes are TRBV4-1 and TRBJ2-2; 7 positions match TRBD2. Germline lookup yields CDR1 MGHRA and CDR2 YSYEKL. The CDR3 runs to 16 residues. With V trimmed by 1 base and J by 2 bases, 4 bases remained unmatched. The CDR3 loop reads CASSQGSGENTGELFF. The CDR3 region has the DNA TGCGCCAGCAGCCAAGGCAGCGGGGAAAACACCGGGGAGCTGTTTTTT.

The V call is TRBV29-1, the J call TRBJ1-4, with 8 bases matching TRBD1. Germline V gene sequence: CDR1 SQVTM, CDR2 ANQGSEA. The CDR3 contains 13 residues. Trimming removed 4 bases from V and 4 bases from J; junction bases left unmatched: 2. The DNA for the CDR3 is TGCAGCGTTGTACAGGGGGGTAATGAAAAACTGTTTTTT. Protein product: CSVVQGGNEKLFF.

CDR3 residues: CASSISGGAPGELFF. In DNA form, the CDR3 reads TGTGCCAGCAGCATTAGCGGGGGGGCCCCCGGGGAGCTGTTTTTT. The chain has TRBV7-2 and TRBJ2-2; TRBD2 matches at 11 bases. This CDR3 has 15 amino acids. The V gene's germline CDR1 is SGHTA and CDR2 FQGNSA. J lost 6 bases, V lost 5 bases, and 5 bases had no gene match.

The CDR3 loop reads CASSRQLTYEQYF. The CDR3 DNA sequence: TGTGCCAGCAGCCGACAGCTTACCTACGAGCAGTACTTC. This sequence joins TRBV7-8 and TRBJ2-7; tentatively, D is TRBD1 (5 bases). Between the trimmed V and J ends, which lost 5 bases and 2 bases, there was a span of 10 bases. The germline gives CDR1 SGHVS, CDR2 FQNEAQ. The CDR3 has 13 amino acids.

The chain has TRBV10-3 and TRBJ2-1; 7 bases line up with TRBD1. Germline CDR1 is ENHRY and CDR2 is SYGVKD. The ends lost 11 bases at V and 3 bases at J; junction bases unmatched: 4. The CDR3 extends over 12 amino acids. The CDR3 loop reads CASRDSYNEQFF. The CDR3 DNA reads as TGTGCCTCCCGGGACAGCTACAATGAGCAGTTCTTC.

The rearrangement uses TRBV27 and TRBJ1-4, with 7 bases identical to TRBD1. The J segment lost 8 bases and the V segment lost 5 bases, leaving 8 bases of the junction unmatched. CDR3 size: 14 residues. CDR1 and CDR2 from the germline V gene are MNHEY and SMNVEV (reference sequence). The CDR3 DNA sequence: TGTGCCAGCAGTCCCCGACAGGGTAGGGAAAAACTGTTTTTT. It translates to CASSPRQGREKLFF.

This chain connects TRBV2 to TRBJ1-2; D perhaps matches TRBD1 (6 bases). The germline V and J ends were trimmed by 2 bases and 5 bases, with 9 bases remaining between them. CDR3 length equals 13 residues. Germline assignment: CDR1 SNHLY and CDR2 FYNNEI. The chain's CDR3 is CASSEQGWYGYTF. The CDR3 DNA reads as TGTGCCAGCAGTGAACAGGGGTGGTATGGCTACACCTTC.

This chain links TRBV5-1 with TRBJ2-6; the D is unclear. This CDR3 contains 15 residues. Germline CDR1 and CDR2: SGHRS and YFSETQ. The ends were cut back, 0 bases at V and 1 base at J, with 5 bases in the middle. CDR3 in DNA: TGCGCCAGCAGCTTGGGACAATCTGGGGCCAACGTCCTGACTTTC. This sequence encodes CASSLGQSGANVLTF.

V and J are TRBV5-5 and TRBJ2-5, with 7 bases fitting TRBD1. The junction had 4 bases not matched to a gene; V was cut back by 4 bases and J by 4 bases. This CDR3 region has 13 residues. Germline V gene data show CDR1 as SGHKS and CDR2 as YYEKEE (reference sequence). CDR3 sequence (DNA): TGTGCCAGCAGCCTAACAGGGGCAGAGACCCAGTACTTC. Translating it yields CASSLTGAETQYF.

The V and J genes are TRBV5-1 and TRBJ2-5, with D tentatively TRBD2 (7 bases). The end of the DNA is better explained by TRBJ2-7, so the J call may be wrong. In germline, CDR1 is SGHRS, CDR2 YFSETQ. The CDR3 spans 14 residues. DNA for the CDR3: TGCGCCAGCAGCCAGACTGGGGGGGCGTACGAGCAGTACTTC. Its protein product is CASSQTGGAYEQYF.

CDR3 DNA sequence: TGTGCCAGCAGCTCCGGGACAGGGAACAATCAGCCCCAGCATTTT. This translates into CASSSGTGNNQPQHF. The J gene is TRBJ1-5, the V gene TRBV5-6; 9 nucleotides align to TRBD1. The CDR3 consists of 15 residues. CDR1 is SGHDT, CDR2 YYEEEE, per germline. Unmatched junction bases numbered 4, after V lost 3 bases and J lost 3 bases.

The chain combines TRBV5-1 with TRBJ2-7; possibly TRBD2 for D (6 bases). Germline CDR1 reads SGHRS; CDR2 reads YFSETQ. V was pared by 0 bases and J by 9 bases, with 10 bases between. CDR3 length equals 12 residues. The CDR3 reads CASSLEGTGQYF. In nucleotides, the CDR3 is TGCGCCAGCAGCTTGGAGGGGACTGGGCAGTACTTC.

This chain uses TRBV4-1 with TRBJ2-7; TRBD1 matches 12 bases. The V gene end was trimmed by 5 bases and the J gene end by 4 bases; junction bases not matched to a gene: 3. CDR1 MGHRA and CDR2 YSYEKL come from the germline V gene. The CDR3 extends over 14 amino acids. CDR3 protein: CASSWDRGRYEQYF. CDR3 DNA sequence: TGCGCCAGCAGCTGGGACAGGGGGCGTTACGAGCAGTACTTC.

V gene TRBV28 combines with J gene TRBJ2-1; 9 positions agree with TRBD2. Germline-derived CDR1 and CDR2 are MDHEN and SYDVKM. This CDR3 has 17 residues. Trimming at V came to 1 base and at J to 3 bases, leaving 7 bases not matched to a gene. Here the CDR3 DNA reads TGTGCCAGCAGTTTATTCGCATGGCGGGGGGGCTACAATGAGCAGTTCTTC. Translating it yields CASSLFAWRGGYNEQFF.

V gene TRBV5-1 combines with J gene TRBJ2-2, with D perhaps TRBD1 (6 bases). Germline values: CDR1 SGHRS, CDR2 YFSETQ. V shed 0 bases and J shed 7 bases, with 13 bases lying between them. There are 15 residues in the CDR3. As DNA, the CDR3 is TGCGCCAGCAGCTTGGAGGGGGTCCGGGGCGGGGAGCTGTTTTTT. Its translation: CASSLEGVRGGELFF. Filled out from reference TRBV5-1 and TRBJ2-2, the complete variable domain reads KAGVTQTPRYLIKTRGQQVTLSCSPISGHRSVSWYQQTPGQGLQFLFEYFSETQRNKGNFPGRFSGRQFSNSRSEMNVSTLELGDSALYLCASSLEGVRGGELFFGEGSRLTVL.